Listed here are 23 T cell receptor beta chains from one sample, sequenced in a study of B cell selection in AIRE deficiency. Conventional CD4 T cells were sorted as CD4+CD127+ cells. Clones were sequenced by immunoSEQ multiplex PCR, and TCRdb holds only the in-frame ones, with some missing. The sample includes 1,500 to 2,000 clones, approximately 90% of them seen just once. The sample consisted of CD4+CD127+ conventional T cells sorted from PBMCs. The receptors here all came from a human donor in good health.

CDR3: CASSIRQGSPHSNQPQHF. CDR3 nucleotides: TGTGCCAGTAGTATTAGACAGGGGAGCCCCCATAGCAATCAGCCCCAGCATTTT. V is TRBV19 and J is TRBJ1-5, with TRBD1 matching over 8 bases. There are 18 residues in the CDR3. The germline gives CDR1 LNHDA, CDR2 SQIVND (reference sequence). V was clipped by 3 bases and J by 0 bases; unmatched bases: 10.

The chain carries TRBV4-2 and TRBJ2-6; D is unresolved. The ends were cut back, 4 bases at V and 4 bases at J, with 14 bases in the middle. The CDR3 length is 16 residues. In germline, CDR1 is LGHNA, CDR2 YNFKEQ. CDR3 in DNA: TGTGCCAGCAGCCTCGATGACCCGGCGGGGGCCAACGTCCTGACTTTC. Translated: CASSLDDPAGANVLTF.

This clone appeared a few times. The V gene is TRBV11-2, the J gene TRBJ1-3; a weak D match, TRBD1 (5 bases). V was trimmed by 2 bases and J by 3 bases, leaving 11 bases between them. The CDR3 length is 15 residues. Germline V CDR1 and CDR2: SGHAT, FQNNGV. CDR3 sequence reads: CASSLSQGGGNTIYF. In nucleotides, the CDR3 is TGTGCCAGCAGCTTATCTCAGGGCGGTGGAAACACCATATATTTT. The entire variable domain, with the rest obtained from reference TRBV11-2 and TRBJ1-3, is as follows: EAGVAQSPRYKIIEKRQSVAFWCNPISGHATLYWYQQILGQGPKLLIQFQNNGVVDDSQLPKDRFSAERLKGVDSTLKIQPAKLEDSAVYLCASSLSQGGGNTIYFGEGSWLTVV.

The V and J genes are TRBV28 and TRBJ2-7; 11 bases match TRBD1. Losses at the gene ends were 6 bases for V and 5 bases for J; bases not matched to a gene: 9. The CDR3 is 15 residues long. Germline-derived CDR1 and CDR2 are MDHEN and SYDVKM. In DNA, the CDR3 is TGTGCCAGCAGCAACCGGGACAGGGGGACCCACGAGCAGTACTTC. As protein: CASSNRDRGTHEQYF.

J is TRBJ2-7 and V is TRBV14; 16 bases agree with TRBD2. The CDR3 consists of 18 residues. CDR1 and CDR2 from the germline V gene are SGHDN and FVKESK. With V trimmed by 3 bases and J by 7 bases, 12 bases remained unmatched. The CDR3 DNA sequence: TGTGCCAGCAGCCATCCCCCGGGACTAGCGGGAGGGTTGAGGGAGCAGTACTTC. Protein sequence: CASSHPPGLAGGLREQYF.

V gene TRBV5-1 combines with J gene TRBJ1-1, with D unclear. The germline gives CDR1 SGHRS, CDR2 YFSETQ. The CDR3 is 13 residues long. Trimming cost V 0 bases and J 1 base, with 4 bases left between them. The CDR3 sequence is CASSLAANTEAFF. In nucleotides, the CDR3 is TGCGCCAGCAGCTTGGCCGCGAACACTGAAGCTTTCTTT.

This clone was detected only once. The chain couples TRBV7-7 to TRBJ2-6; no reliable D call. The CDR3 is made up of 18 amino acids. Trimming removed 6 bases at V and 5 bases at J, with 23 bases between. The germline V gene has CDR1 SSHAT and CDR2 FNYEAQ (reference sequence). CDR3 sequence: CASRLSPVPQSRANVLTF. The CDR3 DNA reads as TGTGCCAGCAGGCTGTCCCCCGTGCCACAAAGTCGGGCCAACGTCCTGACTTTC. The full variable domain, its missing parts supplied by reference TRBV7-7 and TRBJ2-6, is GAGVSQSPRYKVTKRGQDVTLRCDPISSHATLYWYQQALGQGPEFLTYFNYEAQPDKSGLPSDRFSAERPEGSISTLTIQRTEQRDSAMYRCASRLSPVPQSRANVLTFGAGSRLTVL.

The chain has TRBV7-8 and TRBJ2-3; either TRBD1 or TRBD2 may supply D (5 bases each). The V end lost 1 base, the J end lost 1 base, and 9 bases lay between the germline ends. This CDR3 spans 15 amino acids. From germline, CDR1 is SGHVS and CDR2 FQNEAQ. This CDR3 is CASSLVVGGTDTQYF. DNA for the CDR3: TGTGCCAGCAGCTTAGTGGTGGGGGGCACAGATACGCAGTATTTT.

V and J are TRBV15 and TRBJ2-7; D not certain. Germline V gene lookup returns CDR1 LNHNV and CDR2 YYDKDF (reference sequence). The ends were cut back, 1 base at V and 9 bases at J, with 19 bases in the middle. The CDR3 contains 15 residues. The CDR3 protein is CATSRGKGVGLGQYF. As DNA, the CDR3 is TGTGCCACCAGCAGAGGCAAGGGTGTTGGCCTCGGGCAGTACTTC. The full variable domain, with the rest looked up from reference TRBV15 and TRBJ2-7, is DAMVIQNPRYQVTQFGKPVTLSCSQTLNHNVMYWYQQKSSQAPKLLFHYYDKDFNNEADTPDNFQSRRPNTSFCFLDIRSPGLGDTAMYLCATSRGKGVGLGQYFGPGTRLTVT.

Here the CDR3 reads CASSLGGDSAEQYF. The CDR3 DNA reads TGTGCCAGCAGCTTAGGTGGGGACAGCGCCGAGCAGTACTTC. This chain links TRBV7-9 with TRBJ2-7, with 7 nucleotides matching TRBD1. Germline V gene data show CDR1 as SEHNR and CDR2 as FQNEAQ (reference sequence). The CDR3 is made up of 14 amino acids. The junction had 6 bases not matched to a gene; V was cut back by 1 base and J by 6 bases.

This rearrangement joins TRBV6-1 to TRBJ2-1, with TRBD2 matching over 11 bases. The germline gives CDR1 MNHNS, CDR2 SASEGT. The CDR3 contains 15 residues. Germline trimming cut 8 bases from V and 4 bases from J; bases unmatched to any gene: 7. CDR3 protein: CASPRGTSGYNEQFF. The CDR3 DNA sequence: TGTGCCAGCCCCAGAGGGACTAGCGGTTACAATGAGCAGTTCTTC.

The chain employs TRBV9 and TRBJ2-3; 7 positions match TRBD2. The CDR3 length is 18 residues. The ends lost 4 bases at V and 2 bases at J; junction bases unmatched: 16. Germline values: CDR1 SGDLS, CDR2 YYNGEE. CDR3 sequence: CASSPTLADGIITDTQYF. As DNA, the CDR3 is TGTGCCAGCAGCCCTACCCTAGCGGACGGGATAATCACAGATACGCAGTATTTT.

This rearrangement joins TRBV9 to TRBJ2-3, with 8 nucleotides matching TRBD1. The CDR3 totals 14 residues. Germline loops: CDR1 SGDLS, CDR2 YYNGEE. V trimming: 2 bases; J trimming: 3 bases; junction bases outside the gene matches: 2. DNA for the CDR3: TGTGCCAGCAGCGTTAGGACAGGGACAGATACGCAGTATTTT. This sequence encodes CASSVRTGTDTQYF.

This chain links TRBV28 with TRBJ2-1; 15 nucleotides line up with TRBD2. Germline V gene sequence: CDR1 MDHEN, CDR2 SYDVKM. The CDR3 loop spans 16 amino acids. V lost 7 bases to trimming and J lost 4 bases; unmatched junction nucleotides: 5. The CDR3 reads CASTLGTSGRYNEQFF. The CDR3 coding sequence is TGTGCCAGCACCCTAGGGACTAGCGGGAGGTACAATGAGCAGTTCTTC.

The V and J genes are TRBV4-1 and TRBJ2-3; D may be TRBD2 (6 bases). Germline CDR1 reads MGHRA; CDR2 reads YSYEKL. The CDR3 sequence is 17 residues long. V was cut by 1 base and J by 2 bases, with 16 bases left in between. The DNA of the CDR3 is TGCGCCAGCAGCCAAGCAAGCCAGCGGGCGAACACAGATACGCAGTATTTT. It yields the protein CASSQASQRANTDTQYF.

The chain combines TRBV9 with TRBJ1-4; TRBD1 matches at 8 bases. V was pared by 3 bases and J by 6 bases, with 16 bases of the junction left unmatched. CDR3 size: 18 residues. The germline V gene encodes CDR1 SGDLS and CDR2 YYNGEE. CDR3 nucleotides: TGTGCCAGCAGCGGACAAGACAGGGGCTGGGGTTGGCATGAAAAACTGTTTTTT. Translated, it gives CASSGQDRGWGWHEKLFF.

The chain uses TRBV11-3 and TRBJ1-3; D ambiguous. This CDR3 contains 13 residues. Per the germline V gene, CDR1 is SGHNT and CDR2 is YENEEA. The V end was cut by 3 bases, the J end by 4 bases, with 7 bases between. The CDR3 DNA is TGTGCCAGCAGCTTCTCGTCAGGAAACACCATATATTTT. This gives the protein CASSFSSGNTIYF.

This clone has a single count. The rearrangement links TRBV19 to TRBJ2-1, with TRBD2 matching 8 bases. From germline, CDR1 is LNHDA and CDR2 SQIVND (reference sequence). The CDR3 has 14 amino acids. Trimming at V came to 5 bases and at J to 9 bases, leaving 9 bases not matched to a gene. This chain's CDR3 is CASSDSGNYGEQFF. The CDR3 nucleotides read TGTGCCAGTAGTGATAGCGGGAATTATGGTGAGCAGTTCTTC.

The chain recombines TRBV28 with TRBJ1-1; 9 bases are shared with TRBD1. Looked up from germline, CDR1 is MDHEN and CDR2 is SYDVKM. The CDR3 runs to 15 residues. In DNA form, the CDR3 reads TGTGCTTCAGCGGGACAGGGTTGGGGAGGCACTGAAGCTTTCTTT. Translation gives CASAGQGWGGTEAFF. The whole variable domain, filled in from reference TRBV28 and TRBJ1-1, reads DVKVTQSSRYLVKRTGEKVFLECVQDMDHENMFWYRQDPGLGLRLIYFSYDVKMKEKGDIPEGYSVSREKKERFSLILESASTNQTSMYLCASAGQGWGGTEAFFGQGTRLTVV.

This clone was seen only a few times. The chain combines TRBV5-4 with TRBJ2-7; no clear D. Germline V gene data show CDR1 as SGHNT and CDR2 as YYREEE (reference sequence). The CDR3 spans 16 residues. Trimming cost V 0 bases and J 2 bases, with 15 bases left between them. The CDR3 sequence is CASSLGASRAAYEQYF. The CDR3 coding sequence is TGTGCCAGCAGCTTGGGGGCCAGCCGGGCCGCCTACGAGCAGTACTTC.

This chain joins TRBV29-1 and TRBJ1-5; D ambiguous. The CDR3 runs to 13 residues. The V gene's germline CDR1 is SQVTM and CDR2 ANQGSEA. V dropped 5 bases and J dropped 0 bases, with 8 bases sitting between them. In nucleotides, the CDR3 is TGCAGCGTTTTGACAAATAGCAATCAGCCCCAGCATTTT. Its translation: CSVLTNSNQPQHF.

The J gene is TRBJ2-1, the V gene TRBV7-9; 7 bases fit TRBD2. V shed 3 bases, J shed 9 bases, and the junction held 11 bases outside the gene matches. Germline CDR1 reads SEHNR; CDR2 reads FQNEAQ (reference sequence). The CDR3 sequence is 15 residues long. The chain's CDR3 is CASSFYRGRASEQFF. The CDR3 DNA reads TGTGCCAGCAGCTTTTATCGAGGGAGGGCCAGTGAGCAGTTCTTC.

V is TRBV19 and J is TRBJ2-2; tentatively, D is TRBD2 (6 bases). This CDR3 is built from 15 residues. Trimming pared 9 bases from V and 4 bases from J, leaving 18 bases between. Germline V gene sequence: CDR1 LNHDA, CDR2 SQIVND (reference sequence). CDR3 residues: CASSWASEPTGELFF. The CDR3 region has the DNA TGTGCCAGCTCCTGGGCTAGCGAGCCCACCGGGGAGCTGTTTTTT. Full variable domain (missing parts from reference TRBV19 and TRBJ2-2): DGGITQSPKYLFRKEGQNVTLSCEQNLNHDAMYWYRQDPGQGLRLIYYSQIVNDFQKGDIAEGYSVSREKKESFPLTVTSAQKNPTAFYLCASSWASEPTGELFFGEGSRLTVL.